What follows are 8 T cell receptor beta chains derived from one specimen sequenced in a study of naive and memory T cell subsets. The beta constant-region primer was an equimolar mix of two oligonucleotides covering TRBC1 and TRBC2. MiXCR, applied by TCRdb to the UMI-ligation and nested PCR reads, yields one record per CDR3 protein. Of under 100,000 distinct CDR3 sequences in the sample, 7% to 8% were seen once. Sequenced input: central memory CD4+ T cells from blood. The origin of the receptors is a human donor in good health.

Regarding this clonotype: A much more abundant neighbour one base away suggests this may be a read error. The chain uses TRBV18 and TRBJ1-1; a weak D match, TRBD1 (6 bases). The CDR3 is made up of 14 amino acids. The germline V gene encodes CDR1 KGHSH and CDR2 LQKENI. Trimming cost V 7 bases and J 4 bases, with 16 bases left between them. In DNA, the CDR3 is TGTGCCAGCTGGAGAAGAGGGGGAGCCACTGAAGCTTTCTTT. Translation gives CASWRRGGATEAFF.

In this sample, this clonotype turned up many times. The chain is built from TRBV20-1 and TRBJ1-5; D unresolved. This CDR3 spans 15 amino acids. Germline V gives CDR1 DFQATT, CDR2 SNEGSKA (reference sequence). V dropped 0 bases and J dropped 0 bases, with 9 bases sitting between them. The CDR3 spells CSARESEYSNQPQHF. Here the CDR3 DNA reads TGCAGTGCTAGAGAGTCAGAGTATAGCAATCAGCCCCAGCATTTT.

The V gene is TRBV12-3 or TRBV12-4, the J gene TRBJ1-5, with a possible D match to TRBD1 (6 bases). V was clipped by 1 base and J by 4 bases, with 11 bases between them. The CDR3 loop spans 15 amino acids. The CDR3 DNA reads TGTGCCAGCAGTTTAGGCACAGGGAGAAATCAGCCCCAGCATTTT. Translating it yields CASSLGTGRNQPQHF.

Only a few counts were recorded for this clonotype. The chain is built from TRBV11-3 and TRBJ2-1, with D perhaps assigned TRBD1 or TRBD2 (5 bases each). With 6 bases removed from V and 10 bases from J, the gap between germline ends came to 25 bases. The CDR3 is 16 residues long. Germline V gene data show CDR1 as SGHNT and CDR2 as YENEEA. DNA for the CDR3: TGTGCCAGCAGACAAGACTCTAGCCCGAGGGGATTCGAGCAGTTCTTC. Amino acids: CASRQDSSPRGFEQFF.

The sample holds many counts of this clonotype. The gene calls are TRBV12-3 or TRBV12-4 and TRBJ2-2; TRBD2 might be the D (5 bases). Trimming removed 7 bases from V and 1 base from J, with 13 bases in between. The CDR3 extends over 15 amino acids. CDR3 in amino acids: CASTQHGGNTGELFF. CDR3 bases: TGTGCCAGCACCCAACACGGAGGGAACACCGGGGAGCTGTTTTTT.

This clonotype was seen a few times. This chain joins TRBV25-1 and TRBJ2-2; 8 bases line up with TRBD1. The CDR3 sequence is 16 residues long. Germline CDR1 reads MGHDK; CDR2 reads SYGVNS. The V and J ends lost 9 bases and 7 bases, in that order; junction bases with no gene match: 16. The CDR3 reads CASRSGQGAVGGELFF. CDR3 in DNA: TGTGCCAGTCGATCTGGGCAGGGGGCCGTTGGCGGGGAGCTGTTTTTT. The full variable domain, completed using reference TRBV25-1 and TRBJ2-2, is EADIYQTPRYLVIGTGKKITLECSQTMGHDKMYWYQQDPGMELHLIHYSYGVNSTEKGDLSSESTVSRIRTEHFPLTLESARPSHTSQYLCASRSGQGAVGGELFFGEGSRLTVL.

This clonotype was counted many times. The gene calls are TRBV5-1 and TRBJ1-5; D gene unclear. The CDR3 is made up of 15 amino acids. Germline V CDR1 and CDR2: SGHRS, YFSETQ. V lost 4 bases, J lost 0 bases, and 11 bases lay in between. The CDR3 spells CASSPDGHSNQPQHF. The CDR3 coding sequence is TGCGCCAGCAGCCCGGACGGCCATAGCAATCAGCCCCAGCATTTT. Full variable domain (missing parts from reference TRBV5-1 and TRBJ1-5): KAGVTQTPRYLIKTRGQQVTLSCSPISGHRSVSWYQQTPGQGLQFLFEYFSETQRNKGNFPGRFSGRQFSNSRSEMNVSTLELGDSALYLCASSPDGHSNQPQHFGDGTRLSIL.

This clonotype was detected ten times or more. The chain joins TRBV7-9 to TRBJ1-1; the D gene is possibly TRBD1 (6 bases). Trimming pared 0 bases from V and 10 bases from J, leaving 21 bases between. The germline V gene has CDR1 SEHNR and CDR2 FQNEAQ (reference sequence). This CDR3 spans 16 amino acids. The CDR3 nucleotides read TGTGCCAGCAGCTTAGCGCAATCAGGCGCTACGACAGGAGCTTTCTTT. Its translation is CASSLAQSGATTGAFF. Drawing the rest from reference TRBV7-9 and TRBJ1-1, the complete variable domain is DTGVSQNPRHKITKRGQNVTFRCDPISEHNRLYWYRQTLGQGPEFLTYFQNEAQLEKSRLLSDRFSAERPKGSFSTLEIQRTEQGDSAMYLCASSLAQSGATTGAFFGQGTRLTVV.